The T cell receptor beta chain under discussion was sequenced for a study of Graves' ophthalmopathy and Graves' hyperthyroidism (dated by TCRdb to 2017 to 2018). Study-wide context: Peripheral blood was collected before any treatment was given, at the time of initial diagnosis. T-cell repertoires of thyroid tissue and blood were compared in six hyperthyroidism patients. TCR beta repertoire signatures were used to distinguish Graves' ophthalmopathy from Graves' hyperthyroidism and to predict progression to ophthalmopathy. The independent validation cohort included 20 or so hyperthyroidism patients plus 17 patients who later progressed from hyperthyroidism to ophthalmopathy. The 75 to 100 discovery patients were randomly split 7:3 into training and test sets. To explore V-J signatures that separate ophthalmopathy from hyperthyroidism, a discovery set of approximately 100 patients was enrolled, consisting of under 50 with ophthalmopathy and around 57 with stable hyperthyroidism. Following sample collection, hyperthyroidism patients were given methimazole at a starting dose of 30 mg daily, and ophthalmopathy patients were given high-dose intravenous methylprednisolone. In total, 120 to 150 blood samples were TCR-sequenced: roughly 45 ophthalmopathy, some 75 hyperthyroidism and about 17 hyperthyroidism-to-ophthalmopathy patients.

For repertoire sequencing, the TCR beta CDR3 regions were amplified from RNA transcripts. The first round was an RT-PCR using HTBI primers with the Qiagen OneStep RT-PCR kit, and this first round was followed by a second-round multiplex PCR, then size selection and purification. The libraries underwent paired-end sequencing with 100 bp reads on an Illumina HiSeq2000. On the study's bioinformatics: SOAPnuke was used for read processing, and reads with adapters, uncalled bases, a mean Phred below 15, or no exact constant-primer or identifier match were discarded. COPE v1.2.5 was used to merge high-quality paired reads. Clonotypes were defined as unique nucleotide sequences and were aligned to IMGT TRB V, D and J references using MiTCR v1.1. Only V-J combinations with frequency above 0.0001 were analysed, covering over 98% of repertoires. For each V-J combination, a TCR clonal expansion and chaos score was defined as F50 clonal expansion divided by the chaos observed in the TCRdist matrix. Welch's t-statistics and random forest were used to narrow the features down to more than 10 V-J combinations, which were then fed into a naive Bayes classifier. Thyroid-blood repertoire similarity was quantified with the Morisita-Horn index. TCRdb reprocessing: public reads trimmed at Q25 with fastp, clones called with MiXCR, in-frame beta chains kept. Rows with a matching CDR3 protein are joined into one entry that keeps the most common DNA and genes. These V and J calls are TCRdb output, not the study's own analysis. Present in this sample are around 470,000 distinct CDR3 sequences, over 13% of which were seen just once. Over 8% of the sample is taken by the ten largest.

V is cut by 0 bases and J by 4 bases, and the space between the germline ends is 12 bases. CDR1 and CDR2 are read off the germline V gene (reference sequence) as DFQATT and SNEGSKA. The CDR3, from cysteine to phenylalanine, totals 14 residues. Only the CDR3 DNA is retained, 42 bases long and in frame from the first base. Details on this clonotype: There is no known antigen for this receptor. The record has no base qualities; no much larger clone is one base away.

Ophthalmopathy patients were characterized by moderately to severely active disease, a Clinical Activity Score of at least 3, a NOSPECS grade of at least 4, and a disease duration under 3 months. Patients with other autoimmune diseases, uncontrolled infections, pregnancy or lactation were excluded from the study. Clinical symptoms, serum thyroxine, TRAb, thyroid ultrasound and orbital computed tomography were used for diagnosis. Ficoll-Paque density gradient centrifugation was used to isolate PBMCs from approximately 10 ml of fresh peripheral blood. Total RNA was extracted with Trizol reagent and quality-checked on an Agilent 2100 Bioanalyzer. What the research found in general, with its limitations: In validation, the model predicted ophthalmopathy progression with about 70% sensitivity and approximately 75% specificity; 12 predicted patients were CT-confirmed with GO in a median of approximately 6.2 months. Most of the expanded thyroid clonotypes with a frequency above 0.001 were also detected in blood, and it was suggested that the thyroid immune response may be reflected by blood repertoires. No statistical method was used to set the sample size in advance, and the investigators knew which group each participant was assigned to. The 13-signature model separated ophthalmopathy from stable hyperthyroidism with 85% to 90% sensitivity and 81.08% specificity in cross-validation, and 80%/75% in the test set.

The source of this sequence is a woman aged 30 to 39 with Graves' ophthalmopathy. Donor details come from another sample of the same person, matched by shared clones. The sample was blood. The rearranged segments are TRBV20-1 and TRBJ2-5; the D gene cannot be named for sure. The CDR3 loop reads CSARDSSKAETQYF. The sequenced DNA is TGCAGTGCTAGAGATTCCTCGAAGGCAGAGACCCAGTACTTC.